This T cell receptor beta chain was identified during a study of T cell repertoires in cytomegalovirus infection. On the study more broadly: As its CMV epitopes, the study selected recently identified HLA-C-restricted and well-studied HLA-B-restricted targets. CMV infection and matching HLA type were both indicated by public TCR beta signatures. Study observations and caveats: The ex vivo response was dominated by HLA-C-restricted CMV-specific TCR beta clonotypes.

Germline V lookup: CDR1 MNHEY, CDR2 SMNVEV (reference sequence). The CDR3 is made up of 14 amino acids. V was pared by 5 bases and J by 9 bases, with 18 bases between. TCRdb re-analysed the reads in MiXCR, keeping a single row per CDR3 protein. The table lists 75,000 to 95,000 distinct CDR3 sequences, about half of them singletons. In the case of this clonotype: Its antigen is undetermined.

The V gene is TRBV27, the J gene TRBJ2-3; D perhaps matches TRBD1 (6 bases). The TCR sequence derives from a human donor in good health (CMV status not recorded). Some clones in this sample may be carry-over from other donors' samples. Sequencing used CD8+ T cells from cultured PBMCs, obtained from culture after CMV antigen stimulation. The CDR3 protein is CASSGASQGKTQYF. In nucleotides, the CDR3 is TGTGCCAGCAGTGGGGCCTCCCAGGGGAAGACGCAGTATTTT.